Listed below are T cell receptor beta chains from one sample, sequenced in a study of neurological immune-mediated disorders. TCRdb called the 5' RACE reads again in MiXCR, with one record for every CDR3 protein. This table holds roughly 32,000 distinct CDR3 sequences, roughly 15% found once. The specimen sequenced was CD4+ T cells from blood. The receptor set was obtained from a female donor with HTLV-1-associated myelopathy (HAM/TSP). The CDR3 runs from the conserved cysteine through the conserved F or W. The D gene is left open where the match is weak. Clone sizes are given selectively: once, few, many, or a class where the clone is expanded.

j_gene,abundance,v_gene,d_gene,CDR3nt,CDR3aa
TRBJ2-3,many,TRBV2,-,TGTGCCAGCAGTGAGAGGCGCGACACAGATACGCAGTATTTT,CASSERRDTDTQYF
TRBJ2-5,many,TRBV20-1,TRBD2,TGCAGTGCTAGATCCCCCCTAGCGGGGGGGCAAGAGACCCAGTACTTC,CSARSPLAGGQETQYF
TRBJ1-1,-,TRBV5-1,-,TGCGCCAGCAGCGGTTACAGATCCACTGAAGCTTTCTTT,CASSGYRSTEAFF
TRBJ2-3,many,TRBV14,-,TGTGCCAGCAGCCAAGATTTGAGGGATACGCAGTATTTT,CASSQDLRDTQYF
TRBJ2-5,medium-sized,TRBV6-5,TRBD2,TGTGCCAGCCAGATGGGGGGGCAAGAGACCCAGTACTTC,CASQMGGQETQYF
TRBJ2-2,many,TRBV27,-,TGTGCCAGCAGTTTAAAGGCGGGGACGAACACCGGGGAGCTGTTTTTT,CASSLKAGTNTGELFF
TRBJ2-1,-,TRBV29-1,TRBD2,TGCAGCGTTCAATTGGGGACTAGCGGGACTAGCAGCTACAATGAGCAGTTCTTC,CSVQLGTSGTSSYNEQFF
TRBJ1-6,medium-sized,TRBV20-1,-,TGCAGTGCCACCACCATCGGGGCTAATTTACCCCTCCACTTT,CSATTIGANLPLHF
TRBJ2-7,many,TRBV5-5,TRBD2,TGTGCCAGCATGACCAGCGGGGGGGCCGTCCACGAGCAGTACTTC,CASMTSGGAVHEQYF
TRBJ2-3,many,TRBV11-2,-,TGTGCCAGCAGCTTCGCCCAACAGGATACGCAGTATTTT,CASSFAQQDTQYF
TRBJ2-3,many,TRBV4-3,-,TGCGCCAGCAGCCACGAAGGAGATACGCAGTATTTT,CASSHEGDTQYF